Below, 14 T cell receptor beta chains from the same sample are listed, as sequenced in a study of cytomegalovirus exposure and HLA in healthy donors (dated by TCRdb to the late 2010s). Preparation of the library involved the immunoSEQ multiplex PCR assay. The multiplex PCR relied on a mix of 60 forward primers for TCR Vbeta segments and 13 reverse primers for TCR Jbeta segments. As stored in TCRdb, this immuneACCESS dataset retains in-frame rearrangements with V and J assigned. A fraction of the clones does not appear; measured against another copy, unresolved V genes explain less than half of the discrepancy, and the remainder lacks a known reason. This sample's records show more than 90,000 clones. The ten most abundant clones make up around 7% of the sample. Sequencing was done on a sample of PBMCs. All receptors come from a man aged 40-50 years in good health and CMV-seropositive.

The rearrangement joins TRBV9 to TRBJ2-3; 13 bases match TRBD2. This CDR3 is 16 amino acids long. Germline CDR1 reads SGDLS; CDR2 reads YYNGEE. The ends lost 4 bases at V and 3 bases at J; junction bases unmatched: 5. CDR3 in amino acids: CASSPRTSGSTDTQYF. CDR3 nucleotide sequence: TGTGCCAGCAGCCCCAGGACTAGCGGGAGTACAGATACGCAGTATTTT.

The rearrangement links TRBV11-2 to TRBJ2-7; D is possibly TRBD2 (5 bases). The germline CDR1 and CDR2 sequences are SGHAT and FQNNGV. The CDR3 length is 12 residues. Trimming shortened V by 5 bases and J by 2 bases, and 7 bases separated the two germline ends. The CDR3 bases are TGTGCCAGCAGCATCGGGACCTACGAGCAGTACTTC. Protein product: CASSIGTYEQYF.

The chain is built from TRBV28 and TRBJ1-2; no firm D call. This CDR3 has 13 amino acids. Germline assignment: CDR1 MDHEN and CDR2 SYDVKM. V lost 3 bases and J 2 bases, leaving 7 bases between the germline ends. The CDR3 nucleotides read TGTGCCAGCAGTTTTGGTCAGAACTATGGCTACACCTTC. Translated, it gives CASSFGQNYGYTF.

J is TRBJ1-5 and V is TRBV19; 7 bases agree with TRBD1. Losses at the gene ends were 3 bases for V and 8 bases for J; bases not matched to a gene: 19. The CDR3 has 18 amino acids. CDR1 and CDR2 from the germline V gene are LNHDA and SQIVND (reference sequence). CDR3 in amino acids: CASSITAASDRAGEPQHF. DNA for the CDR3: TGTGCCAGTAGTATTACGGCGGCCTCAGACAGGGCTGGTGAGCCCCAGCATTTT. The full variable domain, its missing parts supplied by reference TRBV19 and TRBJ1-5, is DGGITQSPKYLFRKEGQNVTLSCEQNLNHDAMYWYRQDPGQGLRLIYYSQIVNDFQKGDIAEGYSVSREKKESFPLTVTSAQKNPTAFYLCASSITAASDRAGEPQHFGDGTRLSIL.

The chain has TRBV6-5 and TRBJ2-7, with TRBD2 as a possible D gene (5 bases). The CDR3 loop spans 15 amino acids. Germline V gene data show CDR1 as MNHEY and CDR2 as SVGAGI. Trimming removed 0 bases at V and 5 bases at J, with 14 bases between. The CDR3 DNA reads TGTGCCAGCAGTTACTCGAGGGTACAGCGGAACGAGCAGTACTTC. Translating it yields CASSYSRVQRNEQYF.

The V gene is TRBV9, the J gene TRBJ2-7, with D perhaps TRBD2 (6 bases). CDR3 length: 13 amino acids. Between the trimmed V and J ends, which lost 4 bases and 5 bases, there was a span of 13 bases. Germline V gene sequence: CDR1 SGDLS, CDR2 YYNGEE. The DNA of the CDR3 is TGTGCCAGCAGCCTTGGGACTCTCGACGAGCAGTACTTC. Encoded protein: CASSLGTLDEQYF. Full variable domain (remainder filled in from reference TRBV9 and TRBJ2-7): DSGVTQTPKHLITATGQRVTLRCSPRSGDLSVYWYQQSLDQGLQFLIQYYNGEERAKGNILERFSAQQFPDLHSELNLSSLELGDSALYFCASSLGTLDEQYFGPGTRLTVT.

The chain recombines TRBV7-3 with TRBJ2-3, with 7 bases that match TRBD2. The CDR3 spans 14 residues. The V segment lost 5 bases and the J segment 8 bases; nucleotides outside the gene matches: 10. The germline V gene encodes CDR1 SGHTA and CDR2 FQGTGA. CDR3 protein: CASSILADQGTQYF. In DNA, the CDR3 is TGTGCCAGCAGCATTCTAGCGGACCAGGGTACGCAGTATTTT.

The CDR3 DNA reads TGTGCCAGCCGGGACAGAACTAATGAAAAACTGTTTTTT. This encodes CASRDRTNEKLFF. This chain connects TRBV6-6 to TRBJ1-4, with 7 positions matching TRBD1. V lost 8 bases, J lost 1 base, and 1 base stayed unmatched. This CDR3 spans 13 amino acids. Germline CDR1 is MNHNY and CDR2 is SVGAGI (reference sequence).

V and J are TRBV6-1 and TRBJ1-3; D unresolved. The CDR3 is 15 amino acids. Germline CDR1 is MNHNS and CDR2 is SASEGT. Trimming shortened V by 3 bases and J by 0 bases, and 9 bases separated the two germline ends. The CDR3: CASSDLSSSGNTIYF. The CDR3 nucleotides are TGTGCCAGCAGTGATCTATCGAGCTCTGGAAACACCATATATTTT.

This sequence joins TRBV2 and TRBJ2-7, with unresolved D. Germline assignment: CDR1 SNHLY and CDR2 FYNNEI. The CDR3 extends over 11 amino acids. Trimming took off 8 bases at V and 5 bases at J, with 10 bases between the two ends. The DNA of the CDR3 is TGTGCCAGCTACCTGAGCCACGAGCAGTACTTC. This sequence encodes CASYLSHEQYF.

The DNA of the CDR3 is TGTGCCAGCAGCTCAAACGACAGGGACCAAGAGACCCAGTACTTC. Protein: CASSSNDRDQETQYF. This rearrangement joins TRBV11-2 to TRBJ2-5, with 7 nucleotides matching TRBD1. Germline loops: CDR1 SGHAT, CDR2 FQNNGV. This CDR3 region has 15 residues. The V and J ends lost 4 bases and 0 bases, in that order; junction bases with no gene match: 5. The full variable domain, rest sourced from reference TRBV11-2 and TRBJ2-5, is EAGVAQSPRYKIIEKRQSVAFWCNPISGHATLYWYQQILGQGPKLLIQFQNNGVVDDSQLPKDRFSAERLKGVDSTLKIQPAKLEDSAVYLCASSSNDRDQETQYFGPGTRLLVL.

The J gene is TRBJ2-1, the V gene TRBV11-1, with TRBD2 matching over 10 bases. Germline V lookup: CDR1 SGHAT, CDR2 FQDESV (reference sequence). J was trimmed by 6 bases and V by 1 base; bases with no gene match: 9. CDR3 size: 17 residues. This CDR3 reads CASSLEIAGGQGNEQFF. CDR3 DNA sequence: TGTGCCAGCAGCTTAGAAATAGCGGGAGGCCAGGGCAATGAGCAGTTCTTC.

This chain links TRBV11-3 with TRBJ2-3; a possible D gene is TRBD1 (6 bases). The CDR3 is 14 residues long. Trimming cost V 5 bases and J 5 bases, with 14 bases left between them. Looked up from germline, CDR1 is SGHNT and CDR2 is YENEEA. DNA for the CDR3: TGTGCCAGCAGCCGTCGGACAGCTGGAGATACGCAGTATTTT. Amino acid sequence: CASSRRTAGDTQYF.

Turning to this clone: Relative to the germline gene, one junction end is altered; a read error may explain this. The chain combines TRBV15 with TRBJ2-1, with 9 bases aligning to TRBD2. Germline V CDR1 and CDR2: LNHNV, YYDKDF (reference sequence). The CDR3 sequence is 20 residues long. DNA of the CDR3: TGTGCCACCAGCAGGGTGCTGGGGGTTGGGCTAGCGGGGTCCTACAATGGGCAGTTCTTC. Translating it yields CATSRVLGVGLAGSYNGQFF.